The 23 T cell receptor beta chains below all came from one sample that was sequenced in a study of blood T cells in healthy people across ages. Together with a sample-barcoded 5' primer, a J-beta primer mix was included in a second PCR lasting 7 to 11 cycles. Via MiXCR, TCRdb re-called the 5' RACE reads, giving one row per CDR3 protein. Of 950,000 to 1,200,000 distinct CDR3 sequences listed, 30% to 40% were seen once; the top ten hold about an eighth. The sequenced material came from blood. Source of these receptors: a man between 18 and 29 years old in good health.

This clonotype appeared many times. The chain employs TRBV7-9 and TRBJ2-7, with D hard to call. The CDR3 runs to 11 residues. Germline-derived CDR1 and CDR2 are SEHNR and FQNEAQ (reference sequence). Between the trimmed V and J ends, which lost 11 bases and 0 bases, there was a span of 8 bases. The CDR3 reads CAVQPSYEQYF. In DNA form, the CDR3 reads TGTGCCGTGCAGCCCTCCTACGAGCAGTACTTC.

In nucleotides, the CDR3 is TGCAGCGCCCAGACAGGGACCTCCTACGAGCAGTACTTC. Translating it yields CSAQTGTSYEQYF. The chain joins TRBV29-1 to TRBJ2-7, with TRBD1 identical over 7 bases. Germline V CDR1 and CDR2: SQVTM, ANQGSEA. This CDR3 comprises 13 residues. Losses at the gene ends were 7 bases for V and 0 bases for J; bases not matched to a gene: 6.

The CDR3 loop reads CASSQELGDWGNEQYF. CDR3 nucleotide sequence: TGTGCCAGCAGCCAAGAGTTAGGGGACTGGGGCAATGAGCAGTACTTC. The chain employs TRBV4-2 and TRBJ2-5; weak D call: TRBD2 (6 bases). Per the germline V gene, CDR1 is LGHNA and CDR2 is YNFKEQ. The CDR3 has 16 residues. With 0 bases removed from V and 11 bases from J, the gap between germline ends came to 22 bases.

This clonotype was seen a few times. The chain links TRBV9 to TRBJ2-5; D is perhaps TRBD2 (5 bases). This CDR3 contains 14 residues. The germline CDR1 and CDR2 sequences are SGDLS and YYNGEE. Trimming cost V 4 bases and J 5 bases, with 15 bases left between them. CDR3 protein: CASSPRAGLETQYF. Here the CDR3 DNA reads TGTGCCAGCAGCCCGCGGGCCGGTTTGGAGACCCAGTACTTC. The full variable domain, in which reference TRBV9 and TRBJ2-5 provide the parts outside the CDR3, is DSGVTQTPKHLITATGQRVTLRCSPRSGDLSVYWYQQSLDQGLQFLIQYYNGEERAKGNILERFSAQQFPDLHSELNLSSLELGDSALYFCASSPRAGLETQYFGPGTRLLVL.

The chain recombines TRBV20-1 with TRBJ1-2; D uncertain. The CDR3 length is 15 residues. V shed 0 bases and J shed 0 bases, with 11 bases lying between them. Per the germline V gene, CDR1 is DFQATT and CDR2 is SNEGSKA (reference sequence). CDR3 in amino acids: CSAREAGSANYGYTF. The CDR3, as DNA: TGCAGTGCTAGAGAGGCTGGCAGCGCTAACTATGGCTACACCTTC.

This clonotype has only a few counts. This chain uses TRBV20-1 with TRBJ1-2; 9 bases align to TRBD1. The V segment lost 2 bases and the J segment 6 bases; nucleotides outside the gene matches: 1. CDR3 length: 12 amino acids. Germline CDR1 and CDR2: DFQATT and SNEGSKA (reference sequence). CDR3 in DNA: TGCAGTGCTAGAAGGGACAGGGATGGCTACACCTTC. As protein: CSARRDRDGYTF.

This clonotype was counted a few times. The chain is built from TRBV6-5 and TRBJ2-1, with 12 bases matching TRBD1. The V segment lost 6 bases and the J segment 6 bases; nucleotides outside the gene matches: 6. CDR1 is MNHEY, CDR2 SVGAGI, per germline. The CDR3 extends over 15 amino acids. The chain's CDR3 is CASSPGTGGINEQFF. The DNA of the CDR3 is TGTGCCAGCAGCCCCGGGACAGGGGGCATCAATGAGCAGTTCTTC.

This clonotype was counted between two and nine times. The J gene is TRBJ1-4, the V gene TRBV12-3 or TRBV12-4; D gene unclear. Trimming left V 4 bases short and J 10 bases short, with 16 bases between. The CDR3 totals 14 residues. CDR3 region: CASSSSEDSGKLFF. The CDR3 DNA follows: TGTGCCAGCAGTTCCTCGGAGGACTCCGGAAAACTGTTTTTT.

The V call is TRBV7-7, the J call TRBJ2-2, with 14 bases identical to TRBD2. This CDR3 spans 19 amino acids. Germline CDR1 reads SSHAT; CDR2 reads FNYEAQ (reference sequence). V was pared by 2 bases and J by 2 bases, with 7 bases of the junction left unmatched. This CDR3 is CASSLLRTSGGINTGELFF. The CDR3 coding sequence is TGTGCCAGCAGCTTACTTCGGACTAGCGGGGGGATTAACACCGGGGAGCTGTTTTTT.

As regards this clonotype: Germline and junction disagree at one end, which may indicate a read error. The rearrangement joins TRBV11-2 to TRBJ1-6; 12 bases align to TRBD1. Germline CDR1 and CDR2: SGHAT and FQNNGV. This CDR3 has 16 amino acids. This CDR3 reads CTSSPIRGQGAKPLHF. The DNA of the CDR3 is TGTACCAGCAGCCCGATCCGGGGACAGGGGGCCAAACCCCTCCACTTT. Looking up the rest from reference TRBV11-2 and TRBJ1-6 gives the full variable domain: EAGVAQSPRYKIIEKRQSVAFWCNPISGHATLYWYQQILGQGPKLLIQFQNNGVVDDSQLPKDRFSAERLKGVDSTLKIQPAKLEDSAVYLCTSSPIRGQGAKPLHFGNGTRLTVT.

V gene TRBV7-2 combines with J gene TRBJ2-1; 8 nucleotides agree with TRBD1. V trimming: 1 base; J trimming: 2 bases; junction bases outside the gene matches: 4. The CDR3 is made up of 16 amino acids. The germline V gene has CDR1 SGHTA and CDR2 FQGNSA. CDR3 sequence: CASSLGQGFAYNEQFF. The CDR3, as DNA: TGTGCCAGCAGCTTAGGACAGGGGTTCGCCTACAATGAGCAGTTCTTC.

V and J are TRBV6-5 and TRBJ2-7; D possibly uses TRBD1 or TRBD2 (6 bases each). The CDR3 runs 16 residues. Trimming took off 0 bases at V and 3 bases at J, with 15 bases between the two ends. Germline V CDR1 and CDR2: MNHEY, SVGAGI. CDR3 nucleotides: TGTGCCAGCAGTTACTCGGTACCGGGGGCCAACTACGAGCAGTACTTC. This gives the protein CASSYSVPGANYEQYF.

This clonotype was recorded many times. The chain has TRBV6-2 or TRBV6-3 and TRBJ2-1; 12 nucleotides line up with TRBD2. The CDR3 has 16 residues. Trimming took 5 bases from V and 4 from J; bases not matched to a gene: 6. Germline values: CDR1 MNHEY, CDR2 SVGEGT. The CDR3 bases are TGTGCCAGCAGTCCATTCGGACTAGCGGGGTACAATGAGCAGTTCTTC. Its protein is CASSPFGLAGYNEQFF.

Details on this clonotype: One base away lies a much larger clone, so this may be a sequencing read error. This chain joins TRBV5-1 and TRBJ2-3, with 7 bases that match TRBD1. This CDR3 is built from 15 residues. Germline V lookup: CDR1 SGHRS, CDR2 YFSETQ. V lost 2 bases to trimming and J lost 3 bases; unmatched junction nucleotides: 6. This CDR3 is CASSFGDRVTDTQYF. DNA for the CDR3: TGCGCCAGCAGCTTCGGCGACAGGGTAACAGATACGCAGTATTTT.

The rearrangement links TRBV20-1 to TRBJ1-2, with 8 bases that match TRBD1. The CDR3 is 13 amino acids. Per the germline V gene, CDR1 is DFQATT and CDR2 is SNEGSKA (reference sequence). Losses at the gene ends were 3 bases for V and 6 bases for J; bases not matched to a gene: 6. CDR3 sequence: CSASPQGDDGYTF. The CDR3 DNA sequence: TGCAGTGCTAGCCCACAGGGGGACGATGGCTACACCTTC.

This clonotype was detected only a few times. V gene TRBV7-2 combines with J gene TRBJ2-1, with TRBD1 matching over 8 bases. V gave up 3 bases and J gave up 15 bases; unmatched junction bases: 10. Germline CDR1 SGHTA, CDR2 FQGNSA. The CDR3 is 13 residues long. For the CDR3, the DNA is TGTGCCAGCAGCTTCGAGGGACAGGTCCCCTTGTTCTTC. The encoded protein is CASSFEGQVPLFF.

The chain links TRBV7-2 to TRBJ1-3; the D is unclear. The CDR3 spans 11 residues. CDR1 SGHTA and CDR2 FQGNSA come from the germline V gene. V shed 8 bases and J shed 4 bases, with 6 bases lying between them. The CDR3 sequence is CASRLGNTIYF. The CDR3 nucleotides read TGTGCCAGCCGCCTAGGAAACACCATATATTTT.

The genes are TRBV4-2 and TRBJ2-5; 8 bases are shared with TRBD1. The CDR3 totals 17 residues. The V and J ends lost 0 bases and 1 base, in that order; junction bases with no gene match: 7. Germline-derived CDR1 and CDR2 are LGHNA and YNFKEQ. This CDR3 reads CASSQDWSRGLQETQYF. CDR3 sequence (DNA): TGTGCCAGCAGCCAAGATTGGAGCAGGGGGCTCCAAGAGACCCAGTACTTC.

In its sample, this clonotype was seen a few times. The chain links TRBV4-2 to TRBJ1-4, with D possibly matching TRBD1 (5 bases). Germline CDR1 is LGHNA and CDR2 is YNFKEQ. Deletions cut 3 bases from V and 8 bases from J, with 19 bases between. The CDR3 totals 16 residues. The CDR3: CASSQGIQVPREKLFF. In nucleotides, the CDR3 is TGTGCCAGCAGCCAGGGAATACAGGTCCCTCGGGAAAAACTGTTTTTT.

This clonotype has just a few counts. The chain is built from TRBV6-2 or TRBV6-3 and TRBJ2-5; D is possibly TRBD1 (5 bases). Trimming stripped 4 bases from V and 2 bases from J, with 17 bases between. Germline-derived CDR1 and CDR2 are MNHEY and SVGEGT. The CDR3 sequence is 16 residues long. The CDR3 nucleotides are TGTGCCAGCAGTTTACTCCAGGGCGCAAGGCAAGAGACCCAGTACTTC. Protein sequence: CASSLLQGARQETQYF.

This clonotype was observed a handful of times. The chain uses TRBV5-1 and TRBJ1-1; D unclear. Germline-derived CDR1 and CDR2 are SGHRS and YFSETQ. This CDR3 is 16 amino acids long. The V gene lost 0 bases and the J gene lost 2 bases, with 14 bases spanning the gap. The CDR3 DNA is TGCGCCAGCAGCTTGGAGGAAGAGGCAGTTAACACTGAAGCTTTCTTT. It codes for CASSLEEEAVNTEAFF.

This clonotype was seen many times. The chain recombines TRBV12-3 or TRBV12-4 with TRBJ1-4; D perhaps matches TRBD1 (5 bases). The CDR3 has 14 amino acids. Trimming shortened V by 3 bases and J by 8 bases, and 13 bases separated the two germline ends. CDR3 in amino acids: CASSLAQGVEKLFF. The CDR3 DNA follows: TGTGCCAGCAGTTTGGCGCAGGGAGTCGAAAAACTGTTTTTT.

CDR3 sequence reads: CASSQSRTESYNEQFF. For the CDR3, the DNA is TGTGCCAGCAGTCAATCCCGGACTGAGTCCTACAATGAGCAGTTCTTC. This sequence joins TRBV12-3 or TRBV12-4 and TRBJ2-1; possible D gene TRBD2, 5 bases. V shed 5 bases and J shed 1 base, with 15 bases lying between them. The CDR3 spans 16 residues.